This TCR beta chain stems from a study of shared clonotypes between healthy human individuals. General study findings and limits: Non-shared clonotypes displayed generation probabilities falling below those of clonotypes present in all four donors. The authors expected sequencing depth to affect clonotype sharing among donors.

This clone was found once. The antigen remains undetermined. The germline gives CDR1 KGHSH, CDR2 LQKENI. The V segment lost 0 bases and the J segment 2 bases; nucleotides outside the gene matches: 1. This CDR3 region has 16 residues. CD45RO-negative cells were positively selected for CCR7, leaving out terminally differentiated effector memory CD45RA+ cells. All of the donors resided in Nashville, Tennessee, and each was a Caucasian adult. Roughly 200 ng DNA, about 33,000 T cell genomes, went into each sorted-subset replicate PCR. Measured with immunoSEQ multiplex PCR; TCRdb has only the in-frame clones, and not every one. The data hold about 2.2 million clones, with around 93% observed a single time.

This receptor was obtained from a man aged 18 to 29 in good health. Some clones in this sample may be carry-over from other donors' samples. Sequenced: naive CD8+ T cells from PBMCs. The genes are TRBV18 and TRBJ2-1, with 10 positions matching TRBD2. CDR3 amino acids: CASSPPTSGPYNEQFF. Here the CDR3 DNA reads TGTGCCAGCTCACCACCGACTAGCGGGCCCTACAATGAGCAGTTCTTC. Full variable domain (rest looked up from reference TRBV18 and TRBJ2-1): NAGVMQNPRHLVRRRGQEARLRCSPMKGHSHVYWYRQLPEEGLKFMVYLQKENIIDESGMPKERFSAEFPKEGPSILRIQQVVRGDSAAYFCASSPPTSGPYNEQFFGPGTRLTVL.